These 17 T cell receptor beta chains originate from one sample sequenced in a study of blood T cell repertoires in COVID-19. Produced via immunoSEQ multiplex PCR; TCRdb's table is partial and in-frame only. Seen here are about 38,000 clones, about three quarters observed once, and the top ten hold roughly a tenth. Sequencing was performed on peripheral blood. All receptors come from a man aged 65-85 years with COVID-19, enrolled during active disease.

V gene TRBV4-1 combines with J gene TRBJ2-1; TRBD2 aligns across 14 bases. With 4 bases clipped from V and 7 bases from J, the junction kept 6 bases outside the gene matches. Germline CDR1 is MGHRA and CDR2 is YSYEKL. This CDR3 is 16 amino acids long. CDR3 nucleotide sequence: TGCGCCAGCAGCCGAGGGACTAGCGGGGGTACTAATGAGCAGTTCTTC. This encodes CASSRGTSGGTNEQFF.

This chain joins TRBV9 and TRBJ1-1; D perhaps matches TRBD1 (6 bases). The CDR3 consists of 17 residues. CDR1 is SGDLS, CDR2 YYNGEE, per germline. The V end lost 7 bases, the J end lost 0 bases, and 22 bases lay between the germline ends. CDR3 sequence: CASAYGDTRYLNTEAFF. The CDR3 nucleotides read TGTGCCAGCGCCTATGGGGACACCCGATATCTGAACACTGAAGCTTTCTTT.

This clone has a handful of counts. V usage is TRBV11-2 and J usage is TRBJ1-3, with 10 bases matching TRBD1. Germline CDR1 is SGHAT and CDR2 is FQNNGV. CDR3 length: 17 amino acids. Trimming took 4 bases from V and 4 from J; bases not matched to a gene: 10. The CDR3 sequence: CASSYAGTGATGNTIYF. CDR3 in DNA: TGTGCCAGCAGCTATGCCGGGACAGGGGCCACCGGAAACACCATATATTTT.

Note on this clone: One junction end does not reproduce the germline sequence, and a read error may be involved. The chain employs TRBV13 and TRBJ1-5; D uncertain. Germline CDR1 is PRHDT and CDR2 is FYEKMQ (reference sequence). CDR3 size: 14 residues. CDR3 region: CASSVGSSNQPQHF. The CDR3, as DNA: TGTGCCAGCAGCGTAGGGAGTAGCAATCAGCCCCAGCATTTT.

This clone was observed a handful of times. The V call is TRBV13, the J call TRBJ2-7, with a tentative D call TRBD2 (6 bases). Germline CDR1 is PRHDT and CDR2 is FYEKMQ (reference sequence). The CDR3 length is 15 residues. The V gene lost 3 bases and the J gene lost 6 bases, with 18 bases spanning the gap. CDR3 DNA sequence: TGTGCCAGCAGCTTTTGGGGTCAGGAGGGCGGCGAGCAGTACTTC. This sequence encodes CASSFWGQEGGEQYF.

The chain links TRBV12-5 to TRBJ1-4; TRBD1 aligns across 9 bases. In germline, CDR1 is LGHNT, CDR2 FRNRAP. V was clipped by 5 bases and J by 8 bases; unmatched bases: 6. This CDR3 is 14 amino acids long. The CDR3 nucleotides are TGTGCTAGTGGTCTGGGACAGGGTCGAGAAAAACTGTTTTTT. Protein product: CASGLGQGREKLFF. The whole variable domain, remainder taken from reference TRBV12-5 and TRBJ1-4, is DARVTQTPRHKVTEMGQEVTMRCQPILGHNTVFWYRQTMMQGLELLAYFRNRAPLDDSGMPKDRFSAEMPDATLATLKIQPSEPRDSAVYFCASGLGQGREKLFFGSGTQLSVL.

This chain connects TRBV7-8 to TRBJ2-7; 8 nucleotides agree with TRBD2. Trimming took 6 bases from V and 5 from J; bases not matched to a gene: 15. The CDR3 length is 16 residues. Per the germline V gene, CDR1 is SGHVS and CDR2 is FQNEAQ. CDR3 residues: CASRFSRGPGRDEQYF. The DNA for the CDR3 is TGTGCCAGCAGATTCAGCAGGGGACCCGGGAGGGACGAGCAGTACTTC.

The V gene is TRBV4-3, the J gene TRBJ2-7; 9 bases match TRBD2. CDR1 is LGHNA, CDR2 YSLEER, per germline. Trimming took 1 base from V and 3 from J; bases not matched to a gene: 7. The length of the CDR3 is 16 residues. The CDR3 DNA follows: TGCGCCAGCAGCCAAGCGGCGGCGGGGGGGTTCTACGAGCAGTACTTC. As protein: CASSQAAAGGFYEQYF.

The CDR3 protein is CASSYWGAGRDQPQHF. CDR3 sequence (DNA): TGTGCCAGCAGTTACTGGGGCGCAGGCCGTGATCAGCCCCAGCATTTT. This chain uses TRBV6-5 with TRBJ1-5; D is perhaps TRBD1 (5 bases). The ends were cut back, 1 base at V and 5 bases at J, with 15 bases in the middle. This CDR3 has 16 amino acids. The germline V gene has CDR1 MNHEY and CDR2 SVGAGI.

This chain connects TRBV6-2 or TRBV6-3 to TRBJ1-2; TRBD1 matches 8 bases. The junction had 2 bases not matched to a gene; V was cut back by 0 bases and J by 8 bases. The CDR3 spans 13 residues. Germline V gene lookup returns CDR1 MNHEY and CDR2 SVGEGT. The chain's CDR3 is CASSYSTGDGYTF. As DNA, the CDR3 is TGTGCCAGCAGTTACTCGACAGGGGACGGCTACACCTTC.

V is TRBV4-2 and J is TRBJ2-1; 8 nucleotides match TRBD2. The CDR3 extends over 15 amino acids. V dropped 2 bases and J dropped 3; count of bases not matched to a gene: 3. Germline loops: CDR1 LGHNA, CDR2 YNFKEQ. CDR3 bases: TGTGCCAGCAGCCAACGGGGGGGCTTCTACAATGAGCAGTTCTTC. This encodes CASSQRGGFYNEQFF.

CDR3 sequence reads: CASSPQTSTDTQYF. CDR3 DNA: TGCGCCAGCAGCCCCCAGACTAGCACAGATACGCAGTATTTT. The chain couples TRBV5-1 to TRBJ2-3, with unresolved D. The germline gives CDR1 SGHRS, CDR2 YFSETQ. This CDR3 has 14 amino acids. V was cut by 4 bases and J by 0 bases, with 9 bases left in between. The full variable domain, completed using reference TRBV5-1 and TRBJ2-3, is KAGVTQTPRYLIKTRGQQVTLSCSPISGHRSVSWYQQTPGQGLQFLFEYFSETQRNKGNFPGRFSGRQFSNSRSEMNVSTLELGDSALYLCASSPQTSTDTQYFGPGTRLTVL.

The chain recombines TRBV29-1 with TRBJ1-2, with D uncertain. Trimming stripped 4 bases from V and 8 bases from J, with 11 bases between. This CDR3 has 11 amino acids. Germline lookup yields CDR1 SQVTM and CDR2 ANQGSEA. For the CDR3, the DNA is TGCAGCGTTGTAATCTTTGAGGGCTACACCTTC. Residues: CSVVIFEGYTF.

Of note for this clone: At one of its ends the junction is not consistent with the germline gene, which may arise from a read error. This chain joins TRBV7-7 and TRBJ1-3; possible D gene TRBD1, 5 bases. Looked up from germline, CDR1 is SSHAT and CDR2 is FNYEAQ (reference sequence). CDR3 size: 13 residues. In nucleotides, the CDR3 is TGTGCTAGCAGCTTGGACCAGGGAAGCACCATATATTTT. Amino acids: CASSLDQGSTIYF.

This clone occurred a few times. J is TRBJ1-1 and V is TRBV10-2; D may be TRBD1 (5 bases). Between the trimmed V and J ends, which lost 3 bases and 9 bases, there was a span of 14 bases. The CDR3 extends over 13 amino acids. The germline V gene has CDR1 WSHSY and CDR2 SAAADI. The CDR3 DNA sequence: TGCGCCAGCAGTGATTCGTCGCGGGGACAAGCTTTCTTT. Its translation: CASSDSSRGQAFF.

The rearrangement links TRBV7-2 to TRBJ2-6; TRBD2 is a possible D gene (6 bases). V was clipped by 5 bases and J by 1 base, with 6 bases between them. The germline gives CDR1 SGHTA, CDR2 FQGNSA. This CDR3 contains 14 residues. The CDR3, as DNA: TGTGCCAGCAGCCGGGGGTCTGGGGCCAACGTCCTGACTTTC. Amino acid sequence: CASSRGSGANVLTF. The whole variable domain, remainder taken from reference TRBV7-2 and TRBJ2-6, is GAGVSQSPSNKVTEKGKDVELRCDPISGHTALYWYRQSLGQGLEFLIYFQGNSAPDKSGLPSDRFSAERTGGSVSTLTIQRTQQEDSAVYLCASSRGSGANVLTFGAGSRLTVL.

The chain recombines TRBV5-1 with TRBJ1-2; 7 bases map to TRBD1. The CDR3 has 16 amino acids. Germline V CDR1 and CDR2: SGHRS, YFSETQ. V trimming: 5 bases; J trimming: 4 bases; junction bases outside the gene matches: 14. The CDR3 reads CASRPTPGQITYGYTF. Written as DNA, the CDR3 is TGCGCCAGCAGGCCAACCCCGGGACAGATCACCTATGGCTACACCTTC.